This TCR beta chain originates from a study of CD4 T cells in relation to SARS-CoV-2 and coronaviruses. Study context: ViraFEST: roughly ten-day antigen culture of PBMCs, then TCR beta CDR3 sequencing.

This clone was seen more than once but under ten times. Antigen unknown. The repertoire was sequenced with immunoSEQ multiplex PCR; TCRdb's copy has only in-frame clones and lacks some. The profile covers 15,000 to 20,000 clones, with 78% appearing a single time and 19% taken by the ten largest. V was trimmed by 0 bases and J by 7 bases, leaving 6 bases between them. The CDR3 has 12 amino acids. Germline V gene data show CDR1 as GTSNPN and CDR2 as SVGIG (reference sequence). The unexposed donors gave CD4+ T cells in about 2010-2018, prior to COVID-19. CD4+ T cells were isolated from the cells after around 9 days of culture.

This TCR came from a human donor in good health. The sample comprised CD4+ T cells from PBMCs, cultured in vitro. The rearrangement links TRBV30 to TRBJ2-2; D gene unclear. CDR3 residues: CAWSVLYGELFF. CDR3 nucleotide sequence: TGTGCCTGGAGTGTACTTTACGGGGAGCTGTTTTTT.